The clone carrying this T cell receptor (beta chain) was detected a few times. Its antigen is still unknown. With V trimmed by 2 bases and J by 9 bases, 0 bases remained unmatched. Germline lookup yields CDR1 KGHDR and CDR2 SFDVKD. CDR3 size: 12 residues. The data originate from a study of T-cell memory formation after mild COVID-19. Overall study: TCR clustering was largely donor specific. Study-wide results and limits: Confirmation of SARS-CoV-2 specificity was lacking for second-wave clones peaking day 37.

TCR alpha and TCR beta cDNA libraries carrying sample barcodes and UMIs were produced by 5'RACE using constant-segment primers. TCRdb reanalysed the 5' RACE reads using MiXCR and keeps one entry per CDR3 protein. The profile covers roughly 200,000 distinct CDR3 sequences, with about a fifth appearing a single time and around 23% taken by the ten largest. The chain links TRBV24-1 to TRBJ2-1; 7 bases match TRBD1. The sample was PBMCs or a T cell subset sorted from them (not recorded which). The sequence came from an adult woman who had mild COVID-19 (a few samples of this study predate the infection). Cell type and time point are not known. The CDR3 sequence is CATSDSGGEQFF. As DNA, the CDR3 is TGTGCCACCAGTGATTCAGGGGGTGAGCAGTTCTTC.